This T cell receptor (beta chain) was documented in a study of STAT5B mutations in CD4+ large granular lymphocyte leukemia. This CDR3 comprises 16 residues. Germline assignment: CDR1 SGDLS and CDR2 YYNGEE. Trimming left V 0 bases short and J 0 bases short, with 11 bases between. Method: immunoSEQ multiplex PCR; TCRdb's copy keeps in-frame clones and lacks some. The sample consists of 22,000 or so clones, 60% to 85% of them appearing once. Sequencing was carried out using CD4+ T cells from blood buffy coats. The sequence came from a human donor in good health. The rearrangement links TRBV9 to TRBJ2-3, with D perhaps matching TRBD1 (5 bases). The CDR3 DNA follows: TGTGCCAGCAGCGTAGAAGGGGTTGCTAGCACAGATACGCAGTATTTT. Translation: CASSVEGVASTDTQYF.